The T cell receptor (beta chain) under discussion was sequenced for a study of T-cell reconstitution after alpha-beta-depleted transplantation in children. This clonotype was recorded many times. Its cognate antigen is unknown. Unique molecular identifiers were used in preparing the TCRbeta library. A single record per CDR3 protein comes from TCRdb applying MiXCR to the PCR reads. The sample has roughly 160,000 distinct CDR3 sequences; approximately 10% are singletons. General observations from the study: Newly generated T cells supplied most T-cell counts and diversity one year post-transplant. There were some patients whose high TCRbeta diversity at day 60 came from surviving recipient T cells and thymic progenitors.

This CDR3 is built from 15 residues. With 8 bases clipped from V and 4 bases from J, the junction kept 8 bases outside the gene matches. Source: PBMCs, taken before TCRalphabeta/CD19-depleted stem cell transplant. The rearrangement links TRBV12-3 or TRBV12-4 to TRBJ2-1, with 10 bases identical to TRBD2. The clonotype originates from a boy younger than 10 with acute myeloid leukemia, due to receive a stem cell transplant. The chain's CDR3 is CASGQERGGYNEQFF. In DNA, the CDR3 is TGTGCCAGCGGACAAGAGCGGGGGGGATACAATGAGCAGTTCTTC.